This T cell receptor (beta chain) comes out of a study of blood T cell repertoires in COVID-19. Background on the study: Researchers got acute and convalescent COVID-19 samples from the United States, Italy and Spain. The analysed material was cDNA or gDNA that came from T cells, B-cell-depleted T cells, or PBMCs.

Germline V gives CDR1 LGHNA, CDR2 YSLEER. This CDR3 is 14 amino acids long. V was trimmed by 1 base and J by 3 bases, leaving 9 bases between them. Data came from immunoSEQ multiplex PCR; TCRdb stores just in-frame clones and leaves some out. The sample holds 65,000 to 100,000 clones, 65% to 85% seen once. Sequencing was performed on peripheral blood. The J gene is TRBJ1-2, the V gene TRBV4-3; tentatively, D is TRBD1 (5 bases). The TCR originated in a woman older than 75 with acute or convalescent COVID-19. This CDR3 is CASSQVGVHYGYTF. The CDR3 DNA sequence: TGCGCCAGCAGCCAAGTAGGGGTTCACTATGGCTACACCTTC.